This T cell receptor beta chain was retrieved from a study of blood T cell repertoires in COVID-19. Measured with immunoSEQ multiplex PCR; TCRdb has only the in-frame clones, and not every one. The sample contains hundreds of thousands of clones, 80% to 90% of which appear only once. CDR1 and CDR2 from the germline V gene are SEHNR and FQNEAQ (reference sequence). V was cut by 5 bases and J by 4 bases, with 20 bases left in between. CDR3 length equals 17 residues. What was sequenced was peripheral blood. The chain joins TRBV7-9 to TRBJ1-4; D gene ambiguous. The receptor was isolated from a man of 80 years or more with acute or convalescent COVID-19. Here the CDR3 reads CASSRGNGRRNNEKLFF. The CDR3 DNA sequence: TGTGCCAGCAGCCGCGGGAACGGAAGACGTAATAATGAAAAACTGTTTTTT.